This T cell receptor beta chain is from a study of early T cells in non-severe SARS-CoV-2 infection. This CDR3 is 13 amino acids long. Germline V lookup: CDR1 DFQATT, CDR2 SNEGSKA (reference sequence). The ends were cut back, 6 bases at V and 0 bases at J, with 11 bases in the middle. The table lists this clonotype with a few counts. The TCR library protocol attached unique molecular identifiers to the individual cDNA molecules. TCRdb recomputed calls from the 5' RACE reads with MiXCR, one row per CDR3 protein. The repertoire holds 57,000 or so distinct CDR3 sequences, with roughly 5.5% as singletons.

The clonotype originates from an adult who was a healthcare worker with PCR-confirmed SARS-CoV-2 infection or an uninfected control (not recorded which). V gene TRBV20-1 combines with J gene TRBJ2-5; no firm D call. Sequences were obtained from whole blood. In DNA form, the CDR3 reads TGCAGTGCCAGCGACCCGTACCAAGAGACCCAGTACTTC. Protein sequence: CSASDPYQETQYF.